The clone carrying this T cell receptor beta chain has ten or more counts. Its antigen is unknown. The entry originates in a study of T-cell memory formation after mild COVID-19. Study context: Largely donor-specific sequence clusters came from a couple of donors.

One entry per CDR3 protein results from TCRdb running MiXCR on the 5' RACE reads. The table records about 130,000 distinct CDR3 sequences, 5% to 6.5% of them present only once. The CDR3 is made up of 14 amino acids. Per germline, CDR1 SQVTM and CDR2 ANQGSEA. Losses at the gene ends were 6 bases for V and 7 bases for J; bases not matched to a gene: 12. Study results and caveats: Chiefly within CM and EM were the contracting CD4+ clones; CD8+ ones were within EMRA. Later expanders leaned CD4+, whereas clones that contracted between day 15 and 85 were balanced CD4/CD8. Some SARS-CoV-2-responding clones were already detected in memory before infection.

V and J are TRBV29-1 and TRBJ2-5; 9 positions agree with TRBD1. The sample taken for sequencing was PBMCs or a T cell subset sorted from them (not recorded which). This TCR derives from an adult woman who had mild COVID-19 (a few samples of this study predate the infection). Cell type and time point are not known. The CDR3 loop reads CSVGYWTGEGTQYF. The CDR3 bases are TGCAGCGTCGGTTACTGGACAGGGGAGGGGACCCAGTACTTC.